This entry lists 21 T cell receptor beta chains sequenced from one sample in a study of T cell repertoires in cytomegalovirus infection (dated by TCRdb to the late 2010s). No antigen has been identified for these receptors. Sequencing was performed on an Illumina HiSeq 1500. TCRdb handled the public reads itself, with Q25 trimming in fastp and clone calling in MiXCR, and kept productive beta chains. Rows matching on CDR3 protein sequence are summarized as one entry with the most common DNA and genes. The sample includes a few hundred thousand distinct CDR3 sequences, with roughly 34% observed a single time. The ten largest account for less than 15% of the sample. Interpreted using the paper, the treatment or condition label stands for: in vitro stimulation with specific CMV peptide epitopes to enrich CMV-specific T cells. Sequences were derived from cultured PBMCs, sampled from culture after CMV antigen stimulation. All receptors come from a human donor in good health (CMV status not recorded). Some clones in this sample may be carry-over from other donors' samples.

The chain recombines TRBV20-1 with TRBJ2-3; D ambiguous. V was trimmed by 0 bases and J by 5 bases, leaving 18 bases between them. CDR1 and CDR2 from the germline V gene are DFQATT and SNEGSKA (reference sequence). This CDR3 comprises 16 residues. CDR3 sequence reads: CSARDQEDPPKDTQYF. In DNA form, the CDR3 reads TGCAGTGCTAGAGATCAAGAAGACCCCCCCAAAGATACGCAGTATTTT.

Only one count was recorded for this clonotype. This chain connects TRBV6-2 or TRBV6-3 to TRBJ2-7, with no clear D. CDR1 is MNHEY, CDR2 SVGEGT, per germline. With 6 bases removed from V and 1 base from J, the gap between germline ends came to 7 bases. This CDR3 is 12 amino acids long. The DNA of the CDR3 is TGTGCCAGCAGCCAGGTATCCTACGAGCAGTACGTC. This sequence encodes CASSQVSYEQYV.

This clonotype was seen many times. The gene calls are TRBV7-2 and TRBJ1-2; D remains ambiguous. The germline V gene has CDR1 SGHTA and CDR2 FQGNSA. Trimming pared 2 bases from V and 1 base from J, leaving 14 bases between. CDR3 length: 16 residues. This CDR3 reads CASSLSTAGVNYGYTF. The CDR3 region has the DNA TGTGCCAGCAGCTTATCAACAGCTGGGGTTAACTATGGCTACACCTTC.

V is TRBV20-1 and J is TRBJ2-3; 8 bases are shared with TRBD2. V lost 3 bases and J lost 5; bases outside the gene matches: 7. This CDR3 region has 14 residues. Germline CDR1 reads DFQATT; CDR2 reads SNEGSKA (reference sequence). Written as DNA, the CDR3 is TGCAGTGCTAGGTCTAGCGGGCGCCAAGATACGCAGTATTTT. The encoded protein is CSARSSGRQDTQYF.

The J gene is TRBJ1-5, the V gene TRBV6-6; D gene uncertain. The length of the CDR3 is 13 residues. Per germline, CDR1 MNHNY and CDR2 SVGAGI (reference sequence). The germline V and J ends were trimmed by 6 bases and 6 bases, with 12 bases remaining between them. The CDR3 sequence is CASSITWGQPQHF. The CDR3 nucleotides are TGTGCCAGCAGCATAACATGGGGTCAGCCCCAGCATTTT.

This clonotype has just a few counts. The CDR3 nucleotides are TGCGCCAGCAGCCAAGATGACGTAGCGGGAGGCTACAATGAGCAGTTCTTC. Protein product: CASSQDDVAGGYNEQFF. The rearrangement uses TRBV4-1 and TRBJ2-1; 10 bases match TRBD2. The CDR3 length is 17 residues. CDR1 MGHRA and CDR2 YSYEKL come from the germline V gene. V gave up 0 bases and J gave up 3 bases; unmatched junction bases: 5.

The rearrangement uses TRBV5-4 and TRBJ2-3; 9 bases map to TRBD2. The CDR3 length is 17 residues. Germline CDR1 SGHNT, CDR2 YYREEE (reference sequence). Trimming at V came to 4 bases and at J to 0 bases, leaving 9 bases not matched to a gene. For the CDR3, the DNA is TGTGCCAGCAGCCCGGGACTAGCAGTATTTAGCACAGATACGCAGTATTTT. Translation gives CASSPGLAVFSTDTQYF.

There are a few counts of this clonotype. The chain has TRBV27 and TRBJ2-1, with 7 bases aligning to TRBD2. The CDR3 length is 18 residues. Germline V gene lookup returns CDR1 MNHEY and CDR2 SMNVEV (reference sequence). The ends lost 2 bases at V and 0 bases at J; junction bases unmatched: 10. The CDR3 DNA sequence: TGTGCCAGCAGTTTAGGCCCCCCCGGCGGGAGCTCCTACAATGAGCAGTTCTTC. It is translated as CASSLGPPGGSSYNEQFF.

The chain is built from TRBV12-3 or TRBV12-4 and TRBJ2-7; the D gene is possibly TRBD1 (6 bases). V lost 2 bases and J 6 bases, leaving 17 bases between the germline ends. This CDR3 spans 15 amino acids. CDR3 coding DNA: TGTGCCAGCAGTTTATTCAGGGGAAAGCAGGCCGAGCAGTACGTC. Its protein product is CASSLFRGKQAEQYV.

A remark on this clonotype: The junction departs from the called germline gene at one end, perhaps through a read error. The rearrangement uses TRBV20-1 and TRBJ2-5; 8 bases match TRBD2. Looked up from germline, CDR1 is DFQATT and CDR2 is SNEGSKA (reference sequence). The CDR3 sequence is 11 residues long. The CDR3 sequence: CSARDLGGRHF. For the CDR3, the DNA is TGCAGTGCTAGAGATCTCGGCGGGAGGCACTTC.

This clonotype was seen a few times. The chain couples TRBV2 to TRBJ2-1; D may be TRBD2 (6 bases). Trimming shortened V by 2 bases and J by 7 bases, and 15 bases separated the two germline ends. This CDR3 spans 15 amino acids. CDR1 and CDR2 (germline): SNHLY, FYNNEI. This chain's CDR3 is CASSETSGWSNEQFF. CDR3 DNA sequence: TGTGCCAGCAGTGAAACGAGCGGGTGGAGTAATGAGCAGTTCTTC.

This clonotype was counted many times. CDR3 sequence reads: CASSPLSGANVLTF. CDR3 coding DNA: TGTGCCAGCAGCCCCCTCTCTGGGGCCAACGTCCTGACTTTC. This chain joins TRBV7-9 and TRBJ2-6; D is ambiguous. Germline lookup yields CDR1 SEHNR and CDR2 FQNEAQ (reference sequence). V was cut by 5 bases and J by 0 bases, with 5 bases left in between. The CDR3 length is 14 residues.

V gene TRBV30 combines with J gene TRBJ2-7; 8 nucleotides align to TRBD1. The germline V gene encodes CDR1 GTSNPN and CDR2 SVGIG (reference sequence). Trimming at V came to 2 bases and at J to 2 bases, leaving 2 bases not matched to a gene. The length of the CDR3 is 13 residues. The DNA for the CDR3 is TGTGCCTGGAGTCCGGGACAGGCCTACGAGCAGTACTTC. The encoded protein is CAWSPGQAYEQYF.

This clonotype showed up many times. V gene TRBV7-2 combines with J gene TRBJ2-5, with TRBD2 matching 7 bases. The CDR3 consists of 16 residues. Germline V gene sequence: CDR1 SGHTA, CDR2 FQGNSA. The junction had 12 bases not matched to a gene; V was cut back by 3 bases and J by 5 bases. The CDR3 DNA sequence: TGTGCCAGCAGCTTGCCCCCGGGGGGACGCCGGGAGACCCAGTACTTC. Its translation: CASSLPPGGRRETQYF.

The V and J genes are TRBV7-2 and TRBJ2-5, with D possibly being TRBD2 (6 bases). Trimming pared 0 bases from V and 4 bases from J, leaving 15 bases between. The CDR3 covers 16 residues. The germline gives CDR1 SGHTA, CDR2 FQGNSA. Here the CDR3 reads CASSLALTGVGETQYF. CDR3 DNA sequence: TGTGCCAGCAGCTTAGCGCTAACGGGAGTGGGAGAGACCCAGTACTTC. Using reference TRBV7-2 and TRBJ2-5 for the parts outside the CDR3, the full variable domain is GAGVSQSPSNKVTEKGKDVELRCDPISGHTALYWYRQSLGQGLEFLIYFQGNSAPDKSGLPSDRFSAERTGGSVSTLTIQRTQQEDSAVYLCASSLALTGVGETQYFGPGTRLLVL.

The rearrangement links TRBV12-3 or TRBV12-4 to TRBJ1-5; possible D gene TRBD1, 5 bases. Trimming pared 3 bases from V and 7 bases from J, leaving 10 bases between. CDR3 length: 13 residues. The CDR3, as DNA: TGTGCCAGCAGTTTTTTTGAGGGGCAGCCCCAGCATTTT. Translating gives CASSFFEGQPQHF.

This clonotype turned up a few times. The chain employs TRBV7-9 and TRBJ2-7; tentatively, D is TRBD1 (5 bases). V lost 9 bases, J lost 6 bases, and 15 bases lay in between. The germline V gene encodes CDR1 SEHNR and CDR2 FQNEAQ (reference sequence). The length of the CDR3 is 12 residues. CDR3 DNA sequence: TGTGCCAGTACAGCAGCAGGGATCGAGCAGTACTTC. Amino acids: CASTAAGIEQYF.

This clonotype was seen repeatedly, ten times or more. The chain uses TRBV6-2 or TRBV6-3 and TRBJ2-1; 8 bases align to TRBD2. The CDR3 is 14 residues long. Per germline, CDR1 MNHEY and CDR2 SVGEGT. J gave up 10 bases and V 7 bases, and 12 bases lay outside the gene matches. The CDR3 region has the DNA TGTGCCAGCAATAGAAAGGCGGGAGGCCCGGAGCAGTTCTTC. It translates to CASNRKAGGPEQFF.

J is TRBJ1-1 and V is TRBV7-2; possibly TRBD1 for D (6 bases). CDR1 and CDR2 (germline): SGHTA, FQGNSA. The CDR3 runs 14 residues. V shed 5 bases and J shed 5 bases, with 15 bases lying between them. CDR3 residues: CASSPQGRGTEAFF. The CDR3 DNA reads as TGTGCCAGCAGCCCACAGGGTAGAGGTACTGAAGCTTTCTTT.

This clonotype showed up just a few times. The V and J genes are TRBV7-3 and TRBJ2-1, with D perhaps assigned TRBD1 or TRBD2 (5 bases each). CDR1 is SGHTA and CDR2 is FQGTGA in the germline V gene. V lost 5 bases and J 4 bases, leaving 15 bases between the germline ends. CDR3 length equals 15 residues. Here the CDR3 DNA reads TGTGCCAGCAGCCCCATTCCGGGACCTTACAATGAGCAGTTCTTC. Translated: CASSPIPGPYNEQFF.

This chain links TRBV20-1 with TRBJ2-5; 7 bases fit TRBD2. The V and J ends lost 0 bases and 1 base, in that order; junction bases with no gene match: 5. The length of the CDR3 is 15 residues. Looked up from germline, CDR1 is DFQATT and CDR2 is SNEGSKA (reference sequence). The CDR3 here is CSARDKGLSQETQYF. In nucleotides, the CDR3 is TGCAGTGCTAGAGATAAGGGACTATCCCAAGAGACCCAGTACTTC.